This entry lists 9 T cell receptor beta chains sequenced from one sample in a study of blood T cell repertoires in COVID-19. Assay used: immunoSEQ multiplex PCR; TCRdb lists only in-frame clones, some missing. The sample has approximately 260,000 clones, less than 85% seen once. The sample comprised peripheral blood. Receptors were obtained from a woman aged 80 or older with active or convalescent COVID-19.

The chain carries TRBV6-4 and TRBJ1-6, with D uncertain. Germline CDR1 and CDR2: MRHNA and SNTAGT. Trimming removed 4 bases at V and 8 bases at J, with 15 bases between. The CDR3 runs to 15 residues. CDR3 coding DNA: TGTGCCAGCAGTGTAGAGTCGGGTTTGGATTCACCCCTCCACTTT. Its translation is CASSVESGLDSPLHF.

The chain carries TRBV5-4 and TRBJ2-7; a weak D match, TRBD2 (6 bases). The CDR3 extends over 15 amino acids. Trimming took off 2 bases at V and 0 bases at J, with 12 bases between the two ends. Germline V gives CDR1 SGHNT, CDR2 YYREEE (reference sequence). The CDR3 is CASSLIVGSSYEQYF. Here the CDR3 DNA reads TGTGCCAGCAGCTTAATTGTCGGGAGCTCCTACGAGCAGTACTTC.

The rearrangement uses TRBV7-9 and TRBJ1-6; 12 bases are shared with TRBD1. The CDR3 extends over 16 amino acids. The trim removed 3 bases at V and 10 bases at J, leaving 7 bases unmatched. Germline CDR1 and CDR2: SEHNR and FQNEAQ (reference sequence). CDR3: CASSLGSGTGGSPLHF. CDR3 DNA sequence: TGTGCCAGCAGCTTGGGTAGTGGGACAGGGGGCTCACCCCTCCACTTT.

This chain links TRBV7-2 with TRBJ1-1; TRBD1 matches at 8 bases. The J segment lost 7 bases and the V segment lost 5 bases, leaving 6 bases of the junction unmatched. CDR3 length: 13 residues. Germline-derived CDR1 and CDR2 are SGHTA and FQGNSA. The CDR3: CASSERQGNEAFF. The CDR3 nucleotides are TGTGCCAGCAGCGAACGACAGGGGAATGAAGCTTTCTTT.

This chain connects TRBV2 to TRBJ1-5; the match to TRBD1 covers 9 bases. With 2 bases clipped from V and 5 bases from J, the junction kept 4 bases outside the gene matches. The length of the CDR3 is 15 residues. The germline CDR1 and CDR2 sequences are SNHLY and FYNNEI. The CDR3 DNA follows: TGTGCCAGCAGTGAAAGAACAGGGGGCGATCAGCCCCAGCATTTT. It translates to CASSERTGGDQPQHF. The full variable domain, in which reference TRBV2 and TRBJ1-5 provide the parts outside the CDR3, is EPEVTQTPSHQVTQMGQEVILRCVPISNHLYFYWYRQILGQKVEFLVSFYNNEISEKSEIFDDQFSVERPDGSNFTLKIRSTKLEDSAMYFCASSERTGGDQPQHFGDGTRLSIL.

Comment on this clone: Within the sample, other DNA sequences also encode this same CDR3. The chain couples TRBV3-1 (or the pseudogene TRBV3-2) to TRBJ1-5; the D gene is possibly TRBD1 (5 bases). The CDR3 has 13 residues. The germline V gene has CDR1 LGHDT and CDR2 YNNKEL (reference sequence). Trimming took off 4 bases at V and 3 bases at J, with 7 bases between the two ends. The CDR3 region has the DNA TGTGCCAGCAGCCCAGGGATCAATCAGCCCCAGCATTTT. It encodes CASSPGINQPQHF.

The V gene is TRBV27, the J gene TRBJ2-1; D gene uncertain. Trimming cost V 4 bases and J 7 bases, with 14 bases left between them. Per germline, CDR1 MNHEY and CDR2 SMNVEV (reference sequence). CDR3 length: 14 residues. The CDR3 loop is CASSWSSERNEQFF. The CDR3 DNA is TGTGCCAGCAGTTGGAGCTCCGAGAGGAATGAGCAGTTCTTC.

This clone was seen a few times. The rearrangement uses TRBV7-9 and TRBJ2-3, with TRBD2 matching over 9 bases. The V gene's germline CDR1 is SEHNR and CDR2 FQNEAQ (reference sequence). The J segment lost 6 bases and the V segment lost 5 bases, leaving 12 bases of the junction unmatched. The CDR3 contains 16 residues. The CDR3 nucleotides are TGTGCCAGCAGCCCCTCCGGGACTAGCCCCATGGATACGCAGTATTTT. Its translation is CASSPSGTSPMDTQYF.

V gene TRBV7-9 combines with J gene TRBJ2-5; D might be TRBD2 (7 bases). Germline-derived CDR1 and CDR2 are SEHNR and FQNEAQ (reference sequence). Trimming shortened V by 1 base and J by 4 bases, and 16 bases separated the two germline ends. The CDR3 covers 16 residues. The CDR3 spells CASSLDGGAIRETQYF. The CDR3 nucleotides are TGTGCCAGCAGCTTAGATGGGGGGGCGATACGAGAGACCCAGTACTTC.